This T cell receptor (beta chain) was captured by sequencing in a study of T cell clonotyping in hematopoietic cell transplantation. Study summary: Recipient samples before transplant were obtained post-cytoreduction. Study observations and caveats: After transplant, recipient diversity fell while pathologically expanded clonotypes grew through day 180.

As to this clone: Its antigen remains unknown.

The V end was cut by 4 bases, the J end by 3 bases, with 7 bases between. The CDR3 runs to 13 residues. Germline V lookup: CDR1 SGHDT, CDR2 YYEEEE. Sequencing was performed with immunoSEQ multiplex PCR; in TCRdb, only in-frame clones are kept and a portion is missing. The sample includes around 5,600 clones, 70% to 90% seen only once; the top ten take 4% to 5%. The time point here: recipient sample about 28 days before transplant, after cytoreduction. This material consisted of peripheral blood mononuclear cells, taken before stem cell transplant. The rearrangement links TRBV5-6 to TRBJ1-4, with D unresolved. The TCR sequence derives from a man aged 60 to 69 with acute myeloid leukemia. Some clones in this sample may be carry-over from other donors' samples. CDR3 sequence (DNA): TGTGCCAGCAGCCTTATGGCTAATGAAAAACTGTTTTTT. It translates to CASSLMANEKLFF.